A single TCR beta chain is shown here with its context. Its target is unknown. This entry is derived from a study of CD8 T cells in ankylosing spondylitis. Broader study findings: Researchers reportedly found disease-linked clones significantly enriched in matched ankylosing spondylitis synovial fluid. A motif in TCR beta, a set of eight or nine highly homologous variants, appeared characteristic of ankylosing spondylitis blood.

CDR1 SGHRS and CDR2 YFSETQ come from the germline V gene. The CDR3 is 15 residues long. With 4 bases clipped from V and 2 bases from J, the junction kept 9 bases outside the gene matches. Quantitative molecular-barcoded 5'-RACE generated the TCR beta libraries. TCRdb ran MiXCR on the 5' RACE reads and lists one entry per CDR3 protein. The table lists about 310,000 distinct CDR3 sequences, less than 25% of them singletons. Material: blood, either unsorted or a sorted T cell fraction (not recorded which). The chain joins TRBV5-1 to TRBJ2-7; TRBD2 agrees at 7 bases. This receptor was obtained from a female donor with ankylosing spondylitis or in good health (not recorded which). CDR3 loop: CASSPRASGPYEQYF. The CDR3 DNA follows: TGCGCCAGCAGCCCCCGTGCTAGCGGACCCTACGAGCAGTACTTC. Full variable domain (outside the CDR3, taken from reference TRBV5-1 and TRBJ2-7): KAGVTQTPRYLIKTRGQQVTLSCSPISGHRSVSWYQQTPGQGLQFLFEYFSETQRNKGNFPGRFSGRQFSNSRSEMNVSTLELGDSALYLCASSPRASGPYEQYFGPGTRLTVT.